This T cell receptor beta chain was identified in a study of cytomegalovirus exposure and HLA in healthy donors. Study-wide findings and caveats: Sequencing likely caused a cluster of highly shared sequence variants. The authors reported that TCR beta sequences could predict HLA-A and HLA-B alleles. These predictions were accurate for most subjects in the first cohort. Rare TCR sequences predominated, though certain public TCRs were found in many donors.

This CDR3 is built from 14 residues. The germline gives CDR1 MNHNS, CDR2 SASEGT. The V end was cut by 3 bases, the J end by 12 bases, with 20 bases between. PCR involved 60 Vbeta and 13 Jbeta primers. TCRdb's copy holds only in-frame clones and misses some; the assay was immunoSEQ multiplex PCR. Seen here are more than 150,000 clones, 80% to 85% observed once, and the top ten hold 1.6%. With regard to this clone: Its specificity is not known.

The gene calls are TRBV6-1 and TRBJ1-1, with D possibly matching TRBD1 (5 bases). The sample taken for sequencing was PBMCs. This receptor was identified in a man aged 45 to 65 in good health and CMV-seronegative. In nucleotides, the CDR3 is TGTGCCAGCAGTGAGGTCGTGCGGGGCGGTGGAACTTTCTTT. It yields the protein CASSEVVRGGGTFF.